One and the same sample provided the 22 T cell receptor beta chains below, sequenced in a study of molecular identifiers for immune sequencing clone quantification. TCRdb itself ran the PCR reads through MiXCR, one entry per CDR3 protein. The sample has roughly 40,000 distinct CDR3 sequences; 24% are singletons. The sample taken for sequencing was naive CD8+ T cells from blood, with Jurkat cell RNA spiked in. Subset given: FACS-sorted CD8+CD4-CCR7+CD45RA+ naive T cells. The source of these receptors is a human donor in good health. Some libraries in this study had Jurkat cell RNA spiked in.

This clonotype was seen at least ten times. The gene calls are TRBV4-1 and TRBJ2-3, with a possible D match to TRBD2 (6 bases). The germline gives CDR1 MGHRA, CDR2 YSYEKL. The CDR3 sequence is 17 residues long. Trimming cost V 1 base and J 0 bases, with 14 bases left between them. The CDR3 loop is CASSQVAGTVSTDTQYF. CDR3 nucleotide sequence: TGCGCCAGCAGCCAAGTGGCGGGGACGGTGAGCACAGATACGCAGTATTTT.

This clonotype has ten or more counts. J is TRBJ2-5 and V is TRBV9; tentatively, D is TRBD1 (5 bases). Germline V lookup: CDR1 SGDLS, CDR2 YYNGEE. This CDR3 is built from 14 residues. The V gene lost 4 bases and the J gene lost 7 bases, with 17 bases spanning the gap. DNA for the CDR3: TGTGCCAGCAGCTCCAGGGTCGAACCCGGGACCCAGTACTTC. This sequence encodes CASSSRVEPGTQYF.

At least ten counts were recorded for this clonotype. The CDR3 here is CSVEIVGAGPYEQYF. The CDR3 region has the DNA TGCAGCGTGGAAATCGTGGGAGCGGGGCCCTACGAGCAGTACTTC. The chain recombines TRBV29-1 with TRBJ2-7; 7 bases are shared with TRBD2. V lost 6 bases, J lost 2 bases, and 13 bases stayed unmatched. Germline V CDR1 and CDR2: SQVTM, ANQGSEA. The CDR3 loop spans 15 amino acids.

In this sample, this clonotype turned up many times. The chain is built from TRBV30 and TRBJ2-1, with D unresolved. V was pared by 1 base and J by 8 bases, with 9 bases between. The CDR3 extends over 12 amino acids. Per the germline V gene, CDR1 is GTSNPN and CDR2 is SVGIG (reference sequence). As DNA, the CDR3 is TGTGCCTGGAGTGAACTAATCCATGAGCAGTTCTTC. It encodes CAWSELIHEQFF.

V usage is TRBV6-2 or TRBV6-3 and J usage is TRBJ2-2; D gene unclear. The V and J ends lost 7 bases and 0 bases respectively, with 6 bases between them. The CDR3 is made up of 13 amino acids. Germline loops: CDR1 MNHEY, CDR2 SVGEGT. The CDR3 sequence is CASKEANTGELFF. The CDR3 DNA is TGTGCCAGCAAAGAAGCGAACACCGGGGAGCTGTTTTTT.

Many counts were recorded for this clonotype. The gene calls are TRBV4-3 and TRBJ1-1; D remains ambiguous. Germline V CDR1 and CDR2: LGHNA, YSLEER. This CDR3 region has 15 residues. Trimming removed 0 bases at V and 0 bases at J, with 8 bases between. The CDR3 loop is CASSQEIDLNTEAFF. The DNA for the CDR3 is TGCGCCAGCAGCCAAGAAATCGACTTGAACACTGAAGCTTTCTTT.

Regarding this clonotype: A much more abundant neighbour one base away suggests this may be a read error. J is TRBJ2-2 and V is TRBV7-9; weak D call: TRBD1 (6 bases). Germline CDR1 reads SEHNR; CDR2 reads FQNEAQ (reference sequence). The CDR3 sequence is 13 residues long. CDR3 sequence (DNA): TGTGCCGGCAGCTTACAGGGAACCGGGGAGCTGTTTTTT. The encoded protein is CAGSLQGTGELFF.

About this clonotype: Given a much more abundant clone one base away, this may be a read error. This sequence joins TRBV6-2 or TRBV6-3 and TRBJ2-3; TRBD1 matches 8 bases. V shed 5 bases and J 6 bases; nucleotides not matched to a gene: 10. The CDR3 runs 15 residues. Looked up from germline, CDR1 is MNHEY and CDR2 is SVGEGT. In nucleotides, the CDR3 is TGTGCCAGCAGTCAGCCCGGACAGGGCGGTGATACGCAGTATTTT. Its protein is CASSQPGQGGDTQYF.

This clonotype is labeled as medium-sized. The genes are TRBV6-2 or TRBV6-3 and TRBJ2-7; D tentatively reads TRBD1 or TRBD2 (5 bases each). Per germline, CDR1 MNHEY and CDR2 SVGEGT. The CDR3 sequence is 15 residues long. V gave up 7 bases and J gave up 0 bases, with 16 bases separating them. The CDR3: CASKGRGRASYEQYF. As DNA, the CDR3 is TGTGCCAGCAAGGGCCGGGGCCGGGCCTCCTACGAGCAGTACTTC.

In this sample, this clonotype turned up many times. This chain uses TRBV11-2 with TRBJ2-2, with TRBD1 matching over 7 bases. Germline CDR1 and CDR2: SGHAT and FQNNGV. V was pared by 7 bases and J by 5 bases, with 10 bases of the junction left unmatched. This CDR3 spans 15 amino acids. In nucleotides, the CDR3 is TGTGCCAGCACCCCGCTACCAGGGGGTACCGGGGAGCTGTTTTTT. As protein: CASTPLPGGTGELFF. Using reference TRBV11-2 and TRBJ2-2 for the parts outside the CDR3, the full variable domain is EAGVAQSPRYKIIEKRQSVAFWCNPISGHATLYWYQQILGQGPKLLIQFQNNGVVDDSQLPKDRFSAERLKGVDSTLKIQPAKLEDSAVYLCASTPLPGGTGELFFGEGSRLTVL.

This clonotype was seen more than once but under ten times. The rearrangement uses TRBV7-9 and TRBJ2-5; TRBD2 agrees at 7 bases. The CDR3 runs to 15 residues. CDR1 is SEHNR, CDR2 FQNEAQ, per germline (reference sequence). The V gene end was trimmed by 1 base and the J gene end by 3 bases; junction bases not matched to a gene: 5. The CDR3 DNA reads as TGTGCCAGCAGCTTAGTTGGCCTAGCGGAAGAGACCCAGTACTTC. It specifies CASSLVGLAEETQYF.

This clonotype was seen only a few times. CDR3 amino acids: CASSIPSFESSYEQYF. Here the CDR3 DNA reads TGTGCCAGCAGCATACCCAGTTTTGAGAGCTCCTACGAGCAGTACTTC. The chain recombines TRBV11-2 with TRBJ2-7, with unresolved D. Germline CDR1 SGHAT, CDR2 FQNNGV. The ends were cut back, 5 bases at V and 0 bases at J, with 17 bases in the middle. CDR3 length equals 16 residues. The entire variable domain, with the rest obtained from reference TRBV11-2 and TRBJ2-7, is as follows: EAGVAQSPRYKIIEKRQSVAFWCNPISGHATLYWYQQILGQGPKLLIQFQNNGVVDDSQLPKDRFSAERLKGVDSTLKIQPAKLEDSAVYLCASSIPSFESSYEQYFGPGTRLTVT.

This clonotype came up many times. The chain recombines TRBV20-1 with TRBJ2-7; 9 positions match TRBD2. The CDR3 runs to 14 residues. The J segment lost 4 bases and the V segment lost 6 bases, leaving 10 bases of the junction unmatched. CDR1 and CDR2 from the germline V gene are DFQATT and SNEGSKA (reference sequence). CDR3 DNA: TGCAGTGCCCCGAGGGGAGCGGGAGGTTACGAGCAGTACTTC. As protein: CSAPRGAGGYEQYF.

As regards this clonotype: A read error is possible here, since a much larger clone lies one base away. The rearrangement links TRBV5-3 to TRBJ1-5; the D is unclear. TRBV5-3 is noted as an ORF with a role that remains uncertain. This CDR3 has 13 residues. CDR3 sequence (DNA): TGTGTCAGCAGCTTCAATAACAATCAGCCCCAGCATTTT. This gives the protein CVSSFNNNQPQHF.

This clonotype was recorded many times. The chain has TRBV24-1 and TRBJ1-4; TRBD1 aligns across 7 bases. Trimming took 9 bases from V and 4 from J; bases not matched to a gene: 10. The CDR3 spans 15 residues. CDR1 is KGHDR and CDR2 is SFDVKD in the germline V gene. CDR3 protein: CATSDRWEGNEKLFF. The DNA of the CDR3 is TGTGCCACCTCGGACAGGTGGGAGGGTAATGAAAAACTGTTTTTT.

The CDR3 coding sequence is TGTGCGAGCCGACTAGCGGGACTCTACGAGCAGTACTTC. Translation: CASRLAGLYEQYF. J is TRBJ2-7 and V is TRBV28; 11 bases align to TRBD2. The CDR3 consists of 13 residues. Germline CDR1 reads MDHEN; CDR2 reads SYDVKM.

At least ten counts were recorded for this clonotype. The chain couples TRBV7-6 to TRBJ2-3; 7 bases fit TRBD2. Germline values: CDR1 SGHVS, CDR2 FNYEAQ. J lost 1 base, V lost 2 bases, and 3 bases had no gene match. The length of the CDR3 is 15 residues. The CDR3 region has the DNA TGTGCCAGCAGCTTACAGCGGGGCGGCACAGATACGCAGTATTTT. Encoded protein: CASSLQRGGTDTQYF.

This clonotype was recorded at least ten times. The chain uses TRBV20-1 and TRBJ2-2, with 7 nucleotides matching TRBD1. The germline CDR1 and CDR2 sequences are DFQATT and SNEGSKA (reference sequence). Germline trimming cut 5 bases from V and 6 bases from J; bases unmatched to any gene: 6. This CDR3 contains 13 residues. The CDR3 bases are TGCAGTGCTGCGACAGGGATCCCCGGGGAGCTGTTTTTT. It translates to CSAATGIPGELFF.

This clonotype was seen many times. The chain employs TRBV12-3 or TRBV12-4 and TRBJ1-2, with a tentative D call TRBD1 (6 bases). The V gene lost 4 bases and the J gene lost 4 bases, with 10 bases spanning the gap. This CDR3 is 13 amino acids long. The CDR3 sequence is CASSYREGYGYTF. In DNA, the CDR3 is TGTGCCAGCAGTTACAGGGAAGGCTATGGCTACACCTTC.

Comment on this clonotype: Given a much more abundant clone one base away, this may be a read error. This chain links TRBV12-3 or TRBV12-4 with TRBJ2-3; D perhaps matches TRBD2 (6 bases). This CDR3 region has 14 residues. The CDR3, as DNA: TGTGCCTGCAGTTTAGGAGGGTTAACAGATACGCAGTATTTT. This gives the protein CACSLGGLTDTQYF.

In this sample, this clonotype turned up once. J is TRBJ1-4 and V is TRBV19, with a possible D match to TRBD1 (6 bases). The CDR3 has 15 residues. V was pared by 11 bases and J by 0 bases, with 16 bases between. Germline assignment: CDR1 LNHDA and CDR2 SQIVND (reference sequence). CDR3 protein: CAGRQTGATNEKLFF. The CDR3 nucleotides read TGTGCCGGTCGACAGACAGGCGCAACTAATGAAAAACTGTTTTTT.

With respect to this clonotype: Given a much more abundant clone one base away, this may be a read error. The V gene is TRBV2, the J gene TRBJ2-3; 10 bases are shared with TRBD2. The germline CDR1 and CDR2 sequences are SNHLY and FYNNEI. This CDR3 spans 19 amino acids. V dropped 5 bases and J dropped 5; count of bases not matched to a gene: 19. The CDR3 here is CASSLRLAGGRPSIDTQYF. DNA for the CDR3: TGTGCCAGCAGTTTGAGACTAGCGGGCGGGAGACCCTCCATAGATACGCAGTATTTT.